Described below is a single T cell receptor beta chain sequence and its context. Its specificity is not known. With 5 bases clipped from V and 12 bases from J, the junction kept 8 bases outside the gene matches. Germline loops: CDR1 MNHEY, CDR2 SVGAGI. The CDR3 contains 13 residues. The sample belongs to a study of shared clonotypes between healthy human individuals. For the study at large: Used for every donor were three CD4 naive, three CD4 memory, two CD8 naive and one CD8 memory plate. The study, taken as a whole, reports: Generally, naive subsets came out with larger estimated richness than memory subsets. The sharing of approximately 5.1% of naive CD4 clonotypes was seen across a few donors. Despite large depth, rarefaction showed incomplete sorted-subset sequencing.

Assay: immunoSEQ multiplex PCR; the TCRdb copy retains only in-frame clones and omits some. The profile covers some 2 million clones, with 85% to 95% appearing a single time and roughly 1% taken by the ten largest. CD8 cells regarded as naive lacked CD45RO, were positively chosen for CCR7, and omitted terminally differentiated effector memory CD45RA+ cells. This sequence was found in a man younger than 35 in good health. This rearrangement joins TRBV6-5 to TRBJ2-7, with TRBD2 matching 12 bases. Sequencing was carried out using naive CD8+ T cells sorted from blood. CDR3 nucleotides: TGTGCCAGCAGTCGACTAGCGGGAGAGGAGTTGTACTTC. Protein product: CASSRLAGEELYF.